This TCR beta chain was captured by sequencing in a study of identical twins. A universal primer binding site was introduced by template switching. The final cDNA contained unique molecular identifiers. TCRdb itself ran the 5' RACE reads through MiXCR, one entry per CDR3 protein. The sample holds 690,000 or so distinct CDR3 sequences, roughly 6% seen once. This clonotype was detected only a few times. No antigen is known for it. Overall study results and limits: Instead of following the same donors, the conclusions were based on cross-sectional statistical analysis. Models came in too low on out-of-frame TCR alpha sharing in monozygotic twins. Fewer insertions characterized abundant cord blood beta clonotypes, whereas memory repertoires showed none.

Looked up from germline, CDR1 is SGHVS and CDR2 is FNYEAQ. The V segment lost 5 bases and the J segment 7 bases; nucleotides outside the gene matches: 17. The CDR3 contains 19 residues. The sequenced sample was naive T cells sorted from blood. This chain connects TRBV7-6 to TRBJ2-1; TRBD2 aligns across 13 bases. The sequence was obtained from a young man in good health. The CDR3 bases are TGTGCCAGCAGCCCGAGGACTAGCGGGAGATCCTTTATGGGGAATGAGCAGTTCTTC. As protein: CASSPRTSGRSFMGNEQFF. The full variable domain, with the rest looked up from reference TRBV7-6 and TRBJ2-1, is GAGVSQSPRYKVTKRGQDVALRCDPISGHVSLYWYRQALGQGPEFLTYFNYEAQQDKSGLPNDRFSAERPEGSISTLTIQRTEQRDSAMYRCASSPRTSGRSFMGNEQFFGPGTRLTVL.